Below, 6 T cell receptor beta chains from the same sample are listed, as sequenced in a study of T-cell reconstitution after alpha-beta-depleted transplantation in children. TCRbeta library construction was performed incorporating unique molecular identifiers. In TCRdb, the PCR reads were re-called with MiXCR into one record per CDR3 protein. The sample has hundreds of thousands of distinct CDR3 sequences, around 12% seen once; the top ten hold around 0.76%. This material consisted of PBMCs, taken before TCRalphabeta/CD19-depleted stem cell transplant. These TCRs come from a girl aged 2-15 years with congenital amegakaryocytic thrombocytopenia, due to receive a stem cell transplant.

This clonotype was counted ten times or more. This chain links TRBV5-1 with TRBJ2-2; D not certain. The CDR3 is 15 residues long. V was trimmed by 0 bases and J by 3 bases, leaving 9 bases between them. In germline, CDR1 is SGHRS, CDR2 YFSETQ. This CDR3 is CASSLGRPHTGELFF. The DNA of the CDR3 is TGCGCCAGCAGCTTGGGGAGACCTCACACCGGGGAGCTGTTTTTT.

This clonotype was found many times. The V and J genes are TRBV20-1 and TRBJ1-1, with 9 bases matching TRBD1. This CDR3 spans 18 amino acids. The V gene end was trimmed by 6 bases and the J gene end by 2 bases; junction bases not matched to a gene: 19. In germline, CDR1 is DFQATT, CDR2 SNEGSKA (reference sequence). CDR3 coding DNA: TGCAGTGCCCTCTCGATACAGGGGGCGAATTTAGTCAACACTGAAGCTTTCTTT. This codes for CSALSIQGANLVNTEAFF.

There are many counts of this clonotype. This rearrangement joins TRBV5-6 to TRBJ2-5; D uncertain. Trimming removed 0 bases from V and 6 bases from J, with 9 bases in between. The CDR3 runs to 13 residues. CDR1 SGHDT and CDR2 YYEEEE come from the germline V gene. The CDR3 sequence: CASSLALAKTQYF. The CDR3 nucleotides are TGTGCCAGCAGCTTGGCTTTGGCAAAGACCCAGTACTTC.

On this clonotype: Compared with germline, one end of the junction differs, possibly owing to a read error. DNA for the CDR3: TGTGCCCGCAGTGGTCAGGGGGCCTACGAGCAGTACTTC. It encodes CARSGQGAYEQYF. This chain connects TRBV25-1 to TRBJ2-7, with 7 bases matching TRBD1. The CDR3 is 13 residues long. In germline, CDR1 is MGHDK, CDR2 SYGVNS.

This clonotype was detected only a few times. The chain employs TRBV3-1 and TRBJ2-1; TRBD2 is a possible D gene (7 bases). The length of the CDR3 is 16 residues. Germline V lookup: CDR1 LGHDT, CDR2 YNNKEL (reference sequence). Between the trimmed V and J ends, which lost 4 bases and 6 bases, there was a span of 19 bases. CDR3 nucleotides: TGTGCCAGCAGCCCCTTCCTAGCGGAGGGGGGCAATGAGCAGTTCTTC. This translates into CASSPFLAEGGNEQFF.

This clonotype came up a few times. The chain employs TRBV29-1 and TRBJ2-6, with D unresolved. V was shortened by 7 bases and J by 2 bases, with 9 bases between the two germline ends. Germline V gene data show CDR1 as SQVTM and CDR2 as ANQGSEA. The CDR3 has 13 amino acids. As DNA, the CDR3 is TGCAGCGCCCAGTTCCCTGGGGCCAACGTCCTGACTTTC. Its translation: CSAQFPGANVLTF.